This T cell receptor (beta chain) stems from a study of cytomegalovirus exposure and HLA in healthy donors. Study as a whole: There were around 390 genotyped donors. Of these, about 86% fell in the genetic ancestry cluster associated with self-reported Caucasian donors. Study outcomes and limitations: Researchers left out some V segments, among them TRBV6-2 and TRBV6-3, as indistinguishable.

Primers included in the PCR were 60 Vbeta and 13 Jbeta primers. As processed by the authors: Later, tens of millions of unique TCR beta chains were counted in an analysis, and roughly 11 million of them were shared. Method: immunoSEQ multiplex PCR; TCRdb's copy keeps in-frame clones and lacks some. V, J and clone size were drawn from that table, and D and trimming were deduced from the DNA. The profile covers some 100,000 clones, with over 65% appearing a single time and roughly 12% taken by the ten largest. V lost 5 bases, J lost 4 bases, and 1 base stayed unmatched. This CDR3 is built from 14 residues. Germline V CDR1 and CDR2: SEHNR, FQNEAQ (reference sequence). About this clone itself: What it binds is not known.

The receptor was isolated from a woman aged 45-65 years in good health and CMV-seropositive. The specimen sequenced was PBMCs. The rearrangement links TRBV7-9 to TRBJ2-3; 12 nucleotides line up with TRBD1. CDR3 residues: CASSRDRGPDTQYF. The CDR3 DNA sequence: TGTGCCAGCAGCAGGGACAGGGGGCCAGATACGCAGTATTTT.